This T cell receptor beta chain was sequenced for a study of glioma-infiltrating T cells after dendritic cell vaccination. The study, taken as a whole, reports: TCR clonality showed no direct relationship with survival. Higher pretreatment TIL content predicted longer progression-free time and survival.

The sample's time point: after dendritic cell vaccination, including at tumor progression/relapse. CDR1 GTSNPN and CDR2 SVGIG come from the germline V gene (reference sequence). V lost 0 bases and J lost 5, with 22 bases in between. This CDR3 comprises 17 residues. On this clone: Antigen: not known.

Here immunoSEQ multiplex PCR was the method, and the copy in TCRdb shows in-frame clones only, minus some. The sample carries around 60,000 clones, over 65% recorded once. Material: blood, obtained after dendritic cell vaccination. This chain uses TRBV30 with TRBJ1-2; tentatively, D is TRBD1 (6 bases). The clonotype was recovered from a human donor with glioblastoma. As DNA, the CDR3 is TGTGCCTGGAGTGTTATAGGTCCTACCCAGGGGTCGTATGGCTACACCTTC. Translation gives CAWSVIGPTQGSYGYTF. Using reference TRBV30 and TRBJ1-2 for the parts outside the CDR3, the full variable domain is SQTIHQWPATLVQPVGSPLSLECTVEGTSNPNLYWYRQAAGRGLQLLFYSVGIGQISSEVPQNLSASRPQDRQFILSSKKLLLSDSGFYLCAWSVIGPTQGSYGYTFGSGTRLTVV.